The rows below give T cell receptor beta chains drawn from one sample of a study of T cells in localized non-small cell lung cancer. Data came from immunoSEQ multiplex PCR; TCRdb stores just in-frame clones and leaves some out. The table lists some 3,100 clones, about 29% of them singletons. Specimen: lung tumor tissue, collected before any cancer treatment. Receptors were obtained from a woman aged 40 to 75 with stage I squamous cell lung carcinoma. The CDR3 runs from the conserved cysteine through the conserved F or W. Fields, in order: CDR3 protein, CDR3 DNA, V gene, J gene, D gene, clone size. D genes are given only for firm matches. For some rows the clone size is stated as once, few or many, or as a class when expanded; others skip it.

CDR3aa: CAWSSGLGHGNTIYF
CDR3nt: TGTGCCTGGAGCTCGGGACTCGGTCATGGAAACACCATATATTTT
v_gene: TRBV30
j_gene: TRBJ1-3
d_gene: -
abundance: few

CDR3aa: CASSRGTSGKGETQYF
CDR3nt: TGTGCCAGCAGTCGTGGGACTAGCGGAAAAGGAGAGACCCAGTACTTC
v_gene: TRBV6-8
j_gene: TRBJ2-5
d_gene: TRBD2
abundance: -

CDR3aa: CASSYSRAPRNEKLFF
CDR3nt: TGTGCCAGCAGTTACAGCCGGGCCCCCAGAAATGAAAAACTGTTTTTT
v_gene: TRBV6-8
j_gene: TRBJ1-4
d_gene: -
abundance: few

CDR3aa: CSVAGSPNTGELFF
CDR3nt: TGCAGCGTTGCCGGCAGCCCGAACACCGGGGAGCTGTTTTTT
v_gene: TRBV29-1
j_gene: TRBJ2-2
d_gene: -
abundance: few

CDR3aa: CASSEGGGNFNTIYF
CDR3nt: TGTGCCAGCAGTGAAGGAGGGGGAAATTTTAACACCATATATTTT
v_gene: TRBV9
j_gene: TRBJ1-3
d_gene: -
abundance: -

CDR3aa: CASRRGQYNEQFF
CDR3nt: TGTGCCAGCAGACGAGGACAGTACAATGAGCAGTTCTTC
v_gene: TRBV6-8
j_gene: TRBJ2-1
d_gene: -
abundance: few

CDR3aa: CASRRLNSYEQYF
CDR3nt: TGTGCCAGCCGGCGGCTTAACTCCTACGAGCAGTACTTC
v_gene: TRBV6-8
j_gene: TRBJ2-7
d_gene: -
abundance: few

CDR3aa: CASSPPREPNEQYF
CDR3nt: TGTGCCAGCTCACCACCCAGGGAGCCCAACGAGCAGTACTTC
v_gene: TRBV18
j_gene: TRBJ2-7
d_gene: -
abundance: -

CDR3aa: CAWRHRGPYGYTF
CDR3nt: TGTGCCTGGAGACACAGGGGGCCTTATGGCTACACCTTC
v_gene: TRBV30
j_gene: TRBJ1-2
d_gene: TRBD1
abundance: few

CDR3aa: CAWSKGYEQYF
CDR3nt: TGTGCCTGGAGTAAGGGCTACGAGCAGTACTTC
v_gene: TRBV30
j_gene: TRBJ2-7
d_gene: -
abundance: -

CDR3aa: CASSLVGTSQETQYF
CDR3nt: TGTGCCAGCAGCTTGGTGGGCACATCCCAAGAGACCCAGTACTTC
v_gene: TRBV11-3
j_gene: TRBJ2-5
d_gene: -
abundance: many

CDR3aa: CASRVGGQNIQYF
CDR3nt: TGTGCCAGCAGGGTGGGGGGGCAAAACATTCAGTACTTC
v_gene: TRBV6-8
j_gene: TRBJ2-4
d_gene: -
abundance: -

CDR3aa: CASSEDGASYEQYF
CDR3nt: TGCGCCAGCAGTGAGGACGGGGCCTCCTACGAGCAGTACTTC
v_gene: TRBV10-2
j_gene: TRBJ2-7
d_gene: -
abundance: -

CDR3aa: CAISTGLPGNTIYF
CDR3nt: TGTGCCATCAGTACCGGGTTACCTGGAAACACCATATATTTT
v_gene: TRBV6-8
j_gene: TRBJ1-3
d_gene: -
abundance: -

CDR3aa: CSVYGIFQTSRYGYTF
CDR3nt: TGCAGCGTTTATGGAATATTCCAGACCTCGCGATATGGCTACACCTTC
v_gene: TRBV29-1
j_gene: TRBJ1-2
d_gene: -
abundance: -

CDR3aa: CAISPRGDTEAFF
CDR3nt: TGTGCCATCAGCCCCCGGGGGGACACTGAAGCTTTCTTT
v_gene: TRBV6-8
j_gene: TRBJ1-1
d_gene: -
abundance: -

CDR3aa: CASSYLGEGNQPQHF
CDR3nt: TGTGCCAGCAGTTACTTAGGCGAGGGCAATCAGCCCCAGCATTTT
v_gene: TRBV6-8
j_gene: TRBJ1-5
d_gene: -
abundance: -

CDR3aa: CASRRTEQETQYF
CDR3nt: TGTGCCAGCAGGCGGACAGAACAAGAGACCCAGTACTTC
v_gene: TRBV9
j_gene: TRBJ2-5
d_gene: -
abundance: -

CDR3aa: CASSNRGTYEQYF
CDR3nt: TGTGCCAGCTCGAATAGGGGAACCTACGAGCAGTACTTC
v_gene: TRBV7-2
j_gene: TRBJ2-7
d_gene: -
abundance: many

CDR3aa: CASRGTSGRYEQYF
CDR3nt: TGTGCCAGCAGAGGGACTAGCGGGAGGTACGAGCAGTACTTC
v_gene: TRBV9
j_gene: TRBJ2-7
d_gene: TRBD2
abundance: few

CDR3aa: CASSYGDRRLNQPQHF
CDR3nt: TGTGCCAGCAGTTACGGTGACCGCAGACTCAATCAGCCCCAGCATTTT
v_gene: TRBV6-8
j_gene: TRBJ1-5
d_gene: -
abundance: medium-sized

CDR3aa: CASSLPGNYGYTF
CDR3nt: TGTGCCAGCAGTTTGCCCGGAAACTATGGCTACACCTTC
v_gene: TRBV28
j_gene: TRBJ1-2
d_gene: -
abundance: -

CDR3aa: CASSYSSSAGSPSEAFF
CDR3nt: TGTGCCAGCAGTTACTCATCTTCGGCAGGGAGTCCCTCTGAAGCTTTCTTT
v_gene: TRBV6-8
j_gene: TRBJ1-1
d_gene: -
abundance: -

CDR3aa: CASSPTSAGLTGEKLFF
CDR3nt: TGTGCCAGCAGCCCGACCTCGGCAGGGCTCACCGGGGAAAAACTGTTTTTT
v_gene: TRBV11-3
j_gene: TRBJ1-4
d_gene: -
abundance: large

CDR3aa: CASKQSEAGANVLTF
CDR3nt: TGTGCCAGTAAACAAAGCGAGGCTGGGGCCAACGTCCTGACTTTC
v_gene: TRBV19
j_gene: TRBJ2-6
d_gene: -
abundance: -

CDR3aa: CASSVTGGSNQPQHF
CDR3nt: TGTGCCAGCAGTGTGACAGGGGGTAGCAATCAGCCCCAGCATTTT
v_gene: TRBV9
j_gene: TRBJ1-5
d_gene: TRBD1
abundance: medium-sized

CDR3aa: CASSLSMFANEQFF
CDR3nt: TGTGCCAGCAGTCTAAGTATGTTCGCCAATGAGCAGTTCTTC
v_gene: TRBV6-8
j_gene: TRBJ2-1
d_gene: -
abundance: -

CDR3aa: CAWSETHTDTQYF
CDR3nt: TGTGCCTGGAGTGAAACCCACACAGATACGCAGTATTTT
v_gene: TRBV30
j_gene: TRBJ2-3
d_gene: -
abundance: -

CDR3aa: CASSFTGGSSYEQYF
CDR3nt: TGTGCCAGCAGCTTTACGGGGGGCAGCTCCTACGAGCAGTACTTC
v_gene: TRBV11-3
j_gene: TRBJ2-7
d_gene: -
abundance: few

CDR3aa: CASSPGRGRLTDTQYF
CDR3nt: TGTGCCAGCAGTCCCGGCAGGGGGCGCTTGACAGATACGCAGTATTTT
v_gene: TRBV14
j_gene: TRBJ2-3
d_gene: TRBD1
abundance: -

CDR3aa: CASSTGTGIDTQYF
CDR3nt: TGTGCCAGCTCGACGGGGACAGGGATAGATACGCAGTATTTT
v_gene: TRBV28
j_gene: TRBJ2-3
d_gene: TRBD1
abundance: -

CDR3aa: CASSPGDKIEGYTF
CDR3nt: TGTGCCAGCTCCCCAGGGGATAAGATTGAGGGCTACACCTTC
v_gene: TRBV18
j_gene: TRBJ1-2
d_gene: -
abundance: large

CDR3aa: CASSYSSSGGETQYF
CDR3nt: TGTGCCAGCAGTTACTCTTCTAGCGGGGGTGAGACCCAGTACTTC
v_gene: TRBV6-8
j_gene: TRBJ2-5
d_gene: TRBD2
abundance: -

CDR3aa: CASSFRDRGSNYGYTF
CDR3nt: TGTGCCAGCAGCTTCCGGGACAGAGGGTCTAACTATGGCTACACCTTC
v_gene: TRBV11-3
j_gene: TRBJ1-2
d_gene: TRBD1
abundance: -

CDR3aa: CASSNTASGELFF
CDR3nt: TGTGCCAGTAGTAATACGGCGTCCGGGGAGCTGTTTTTT
v_gene: TRBV19
j_gene: TRBJ2-2
d_gene: -
abundance: few

CDR3aa: CAWSLRGSGANVLTF
CDR3nt: TGTGCCTGGAGCCTTCGGGGCTCTGGGGCCAACGTCCTGACTTTC
v_gene: TRBV30
j_gene: TRBJ2-6
d_gene: -
abundance: few

CDR3aa: CASSRTADGSYEQYF
CDR3nt: TGTGCCAGCAGCCGAACGGCGGACGGTTCCTACGAGCAGTACTTC
v_gene: TRBV6-8
j_gene: TRBJ2-7
d_gene: -
abundance: -

CDR3aa: CAGLDNNYGYTF
CDR3nt: TGTGCCGGACTGGATAATAACTATGGCTACACCTTC
v_gene: TRBV6-8
j_gene: TRBJ1-2
d_gene: -
abundance: -

CDR3aa: CASSIGTIDYEQYF
CDR3nt: TGTGCCAGCAGCATCGGGACAATCGACTACGAGCAGTACTTC
v_gene: TRBV11-3
j_gene: TRBJ2-7
d_gene: -
abundance: -

CDR3aa: CATSRDQGSGGLGSSYNEQFF
CDR3nt: TGTGCCACCAGCAGAGATCAGGGTAGCGGGGGTTTGGGGAGCTCCTACAATGAGCAGTTCTTC
v_gene: TRBV15
j_gene: TRBJ2-1
d_gene: TRBD2
abundance: few

CDR3aa: CASSAQGDQPQHF
CDR3nt: TGTGCCAGCAGTGCGCAGGGGGACCAGCCCCAGCATTTT
v_gene: TRBV6-8
j_gene: TRBJ1-5
d_gene: TRBD1
abundance: few

CDR3aa: CASKDRGGYTEAFF
CDR3nt: TGTGCCAGTAAGGACAGGGGGGGTTACACTGAAGCTTTCTTT
v_gene: TRBV28
j_gene: TRBJ1-1
d_gene: TRBD1
abundance: -

CDR3aa: CASLQDRGTNTEAFF
CDR3nt: TGTGCCAGCCTCCAGGATAGGGGGACGAACACTGAAGCTTTCTTT
v_gene: TRBV28
j_gene: TRBJ1-1
d_gene: -
abundance: -

CDR3aa: CASSRLGYEQYF
CDR3nt: TGTGCCAGCTCACGATTGGGCTACGAGCAGTACTTC
v_gene: TRBV18
j_gene: TRBJ2-7
d_gene: -
abundance: once

CDR3aa: CASSAWTGATDSNQPQHF
CDR3nt: TGTGCCAGCAGTGCCTGGACAGGGGCCACAGATAGCAATCAGCCCCAGCATTTT
v_gene: TRBV6-8
j_gene: TRBJ1-5
d_gene: TRBD1
abundance: medium-sized

CDR3aa: CASTDPRGGGETQYF
CDR3nt: TGTGCCAGCACCGACCCCCGAGGAGGGGGAGAGACCCAGTACTTC
v_gene: TRBV6-8
j_gene: TRBJ2-5
d_gene: -
abundance: -

CDR3aa: CAISADYTEAFF
CDR3nt: TGTGCCATCAGTGCCGATTACACTGAAGCTTTCTTT
v_gene: TRBV6-8
j_gene: TRBJ1-1
d_gene: -
abundance: few

CDR3aa: CASHYNSDSGGTGNTIYF
CDR3nt: TGTGCCAGCCACTATAACTCGGACAGTGGGGGGACTGGAAACACCATATATTTT
v_gene: TRBV19
j_gene: TRBJ1-3
d_gene: -
abundance: -

CDR3aa: CASSSRTGNTEAFF
CDR3nt: TGTGCCAGCAGTAGTCGAACAGGGAACACTGAAGCTTTCTTT
v_gene: TRBV6-8
j_gene: TRBJ1-1
d_gene: -
abundance: few

CDR3aa: CASSLAQGNDSPLHF
CDR3nt: TGTGCCAGCAGCTTGGCCCAGGGAAATGATTCACCCCTCCACTTT
v_gene: TRBV11-3
j_gene: TRBJ1-6
d_gene: -
abundance: medium-sized

CDR3aa: CASSLGRGLVGYTF
CDR3nt: TGTGCCAGCAGTTTAGGCAGGGGATTGGTGGGCTACACCTTC
v_gene: TRBV27
j_gene: TRBJ1-2
d_gene: -
abundance: -

CDR3aa: CASSVDTVGNTIYF
CDR3nt: TGCGCCAGCAGCGTGGACACAGTTGGAAACACCATATATTTT
v_gene: TRBV5-1
j_gene: TRBJ1-3
d_gene: -
abundance: -

CDR3aa: CASSSYGTSTYEQYF
CDR3nt: TGTGCCAGCAGCTCTTATGGGACTAGTACGTACGAGCAGTACTTC
v_gene: TRBV11-3
j_gene: TRBJ2-7
d_gene: TRBD2
abundance: few

CDR3aa: CASSYSNLVNTEAFF
CDR3nt: TGTGCCAGCAGTTACTCGAATTTAGTAAACACTGAAGCTTTCTTT
v_gene: TRBV6-8
j_gene: TRBJ1-1
d_gene: -
abundance: few

CDR3aa: CASSPRNPGRAEQYF
CDR3nt: TGTGCCAGCAGCCCTCGGAACCCTGGAAGGGCCGAGCAGTACTTC
v_gene: TRBV11-3
j_gene: TRBJ2-7
d_gene: -
abundance: -

CDR3aa: CASSLAFGTDPYNEQFF
CDR3nt: TGCGCCAGCAGCTTGGCCTTTGGGACAGACCCCTACAATGAGCAGTTCTTC
v_gene: TRBV5-1
j_gene: TRBJ2-1
d_gene: TRBD1
abundance: -

CDR3aa: CASSYATGGSEAFF
CDR3nt: TGTGCCAGCAGTTACGCGACAGGGGGCTCTGAAGCTTTCTTT
v_gene: TRBV6-8
j_gene: TRBJ1-1
d_gene: TRBD1
abundance: few